This T cell receptor (beta chain) was obtained from a study of radiation and T cells in renal cell carcinoma. With 6 bases removed from V and 9 bases from J, the gap between germline ends came to 27 bases. Germline values: CDR1 LNHNV, CDR2 YYDKDF (reference sequence). The CDR3 runs to 17 residues. Libraries were prepared by immunoSEQ multiplex PCR; TCRdb keeps only in-frame clonotypes and omits some of them. Of roughly 150,000 clones in the sample, 88% were seen once. For this clone: Antigen specificity is unknown.

Study-level results: In blood, top tumor clones expanded by 2 weeks, shrinking by 4. Pretreatment tumor biopsies were lacking, so baseline clonotypes are unknown.

The sample's time point: baseline pretreatment blood. Sample treatment: 15 Gy SBRT to primary tumor, nephrectomy 4 weeks later. This renal cell carcinoma was of the clear cell type. The sequenced sample was blood, obtained from a patient whose treatment included radiotherapy and nephrectomy. The TCR sequence derives from a woman in her sixties or seventies with renal cell carcinoma. This chain joins TRBV15 and TRBJ2-4; D remains ambiguous. Here the CDR3 DNA reads TGTGCCACCAGTCGACCGGGTGGCACAATGGGGAATTTCATTCAGTACTTC. Its translation is CATSRPGGTMGNFIQYF.